This TCR beta chain derives from a study of CD8+CD57+ T cells in acquired aplastic anemia. Patients chosen for sequencing had CD8+CD57+ cells that had expanded, as shown by flow cytometry. Patient blood was sampled before any therapy had been received. Germline values: CDR1 LNHDA, CDR2 SQIVND (reference sequence). The CDR3 runs 13 residues. The V and J ends lost 10 bases and 6 bases respectively, with 15 bases between them. It was genomic DNA that served as the template for profiling TCR beta VDJ and CDR3. One entry per CDR3 protein results from TCRdb running MiXCR on the reads. The sample lists about 160,000 distinct CDR3 sequences, around half occurring once.

The source of this sequence is a human donor with aplastic anemia. The material sequenced was sorted CD4+, CD8+, or CD8+CD57+ T cells (not recorded which) from PBMCs. The chain uses TRBV19 and TRBJ1-4, with a weak D call TRBD1 (6 bases). CDR3 loop: CATSRGSHEKLFF. CDR3 in DNA: TGTGCCACCTCCAGGGGCAGCCATGAAAAACTGTTTTTT.